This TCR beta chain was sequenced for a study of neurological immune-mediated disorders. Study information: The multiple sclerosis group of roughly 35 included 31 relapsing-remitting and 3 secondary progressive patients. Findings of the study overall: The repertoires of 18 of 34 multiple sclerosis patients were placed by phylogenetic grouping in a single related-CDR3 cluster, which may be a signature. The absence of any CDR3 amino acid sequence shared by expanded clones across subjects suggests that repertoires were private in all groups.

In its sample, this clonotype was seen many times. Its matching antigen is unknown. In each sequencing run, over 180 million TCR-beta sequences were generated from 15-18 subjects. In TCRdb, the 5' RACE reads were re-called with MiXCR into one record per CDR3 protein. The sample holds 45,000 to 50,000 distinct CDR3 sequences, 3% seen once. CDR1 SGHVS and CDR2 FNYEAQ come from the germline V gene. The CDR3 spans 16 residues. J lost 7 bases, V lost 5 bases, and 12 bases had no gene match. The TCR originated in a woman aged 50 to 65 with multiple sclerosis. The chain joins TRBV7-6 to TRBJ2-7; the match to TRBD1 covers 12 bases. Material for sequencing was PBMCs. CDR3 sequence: CASSLGPGQGAWEQYF. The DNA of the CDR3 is TGTGCCAGCAGCCTCGGACCGGGACAGGGGGCTTGGGAGCAGTACTTC.